Shown below are 29 T cell receptor beta chains from a single sample sequenced in a study of CD8 T cells in ankylosing spondylitis. From the 5' RACE reads, TCRdb called clonotypes with MiXCR, one entry per CDR3 protein. This table has about 240,000 distinct CDR3 sequences, approximately 9% appearing once. Sequencing was done on a sample of blood, either unsorted or a sorted T cell fraction (not recorded which). The receptors were sampled from a male donor with ankylosing spondylitis or in good health (not recorded which).

This clonotype has just a few counts. CDR3 in amino acids: CSARQGAGGELFF. The DNA for the CDR3 is TGCAGTGCAAGACAGGGGGCGGGCGGGGAGCTGTTTTTT. The rearrangement uses TRBV20-1 and TRBJ2-2, with 10 bases that match TRBD1. CDR1 is DFQATT and CDR2 is SNEGSKA in the germline V gene (reference sequence). The J segment lost 7 bases and the V segment lost 6 bases, leaving 5 bases of the junction unmatched. The CDR3 extends over 13 amino acids.

This clonotype was seen a few times. The chain employs TRBV7-2 and TRBJ1-2; tentative D call: TRBD1 (6 bases). The germline V gene has CDR1 SGHTA and CDR2 FQGNSA. This CDR3 spans 15 amino acids. Trimming pared 0 bases from V and 7 bases from J, leaving 15 bases between. The CDR3 DNA reads TGTGCCAGCAGCTTAGCGGGGGCGGGGGTGTCTGGCTACACCTTC. This translates into CASSLAGAGVSGYTF.

Concerning this clonotype: A much larger clone differs from this one at a single base, so this may be a read error. This rearrangement joins TRBV19 to TRBJ2-7; D not resolved. In germline, CDR1 is LNHDA, CDR2 SQIVND (reference sequence). This CDR3 comprises 15 residues. The DNA of the CDR3 is TGTGCCAGTAGTATAGAAGCCCACAGAACCTACAAGCAGTACTTC. Translated, it gives CASSIEAHRTYKQYF. Full variable domain (outside the CDR3, taken from reference TRBV19 and TRBJ2-7): DGGITQSPKYLFRKEGQNVTLSCEQNLNHDAMYWYRQDPGQGLRLIYYSQIVNDFQKGDIAEGYSVSREKKESFPLTVTSAQKNPTAFYLCASSIEAHRTYKQYFGPGTRLTVT.

This clonotype has ten or more counts. V and J are TRBV6-2 or TRBV6-3 and TRBJ2-7; no clear D gene. This CDR3 has 12 amino acids. V lost 5 bases and J 2 bases, leaving 7 bases between the germline ends. The germline V gene encodes CDR1 MNHEY and CDR2 SVGEGT. The chain's CDR3 is CASSPLPYEQYF. Here the CDR3 DNA reads TGTGCCAGCAGTCCCCTGCCCTACGAGCAGTACTTC.

The V and J genes are TRBV19 and TRBJ2-1, with a possible D match to TRBD2 (6 bases). Germline V gives CDR1 LNHDA, CDR2 SQIVND (reference sequence). Deletions cut 3 bases from V and 3 bases from J, with 9 bases between. This CDR3 has 14 amino acids. The CDR3 nucleotides read TGTGCCAGTAGTATGCGGGGAAACTACAATGAGCAGTTCTTC. Amino acids: CASSMRGNYNEQFF. Using reference TRBV19 and TRBJ2-1 for the parts outside the CDR3, the full variable domain is DGGITQSPKYLFRKEGQNVTLSCEQNLNHDAMYWYRQDPGQGLRLIYYSQIVNDFQKGDIAEGYSVSREKKESFPLTVTSAQKNPTAFYLCASSMRGNYNEQFFGPGTRLTVL.

The table lists this clonotype with many counts. The rearrangement links TRBV5-1 to TRBJ2-1; D uncertain. The germline V and J ends were trimmed by 3 bases and 6 bases, with 13 bases remaining between them. CDR1 and CDR2 from the germline V gene are SGHRS and YFSETQ. The CDR3 spans 14 residues. This CDR3 reads CASSSASRSNEQFF. In nucleotides, the CDR3 is TGCGCCAGCAGCTCCGCGTCCCGGAGCAATGAGCAGTTCTTC.

Many counts were recorded for this clonotype. The gene calls are TRBV5-1 and TRBJ2-1; D is ambiguous. The V and J ends lost 0 bases and 9 bases respectively, with 7 bases between them. Germline V gives CDR1 SGHRS, CDR2 YFSETQ. This CDR3 region has 12 residues. The CDR3 region is CASSLADGEQFF. The CDR3, as DNA: TGCGCCAGCAGCTTGGCGGATGGTGAGCAGTTCTTC. Combining the CDR3 with reference TRBV5-1 and TRBJ2-1 gives the whole variable domain KAGVTQTPRYLIKTRGQQVTLSCSPISGHRSVSWYQQTPGQGLQFLFEYFSETQRNKGNFPGRFSGRQFSNSRSEMNVSTLELGDSALYLCASSLADGEQFFGPGTRLTVL.

This clonotype appeared many times. The V gene is TRBV14, the J gene TRBJ2-2, with TRBD1 as a possible D gene (6 bases). V lost 6 bases and J lost 0, with 11 bases in between. Germline values: CDR1 SGHDN, CDR2 FVKESK. The CDR3 spans 15 residues. Here the CDR3 DNA reads TGTGCCAGCAGTCCCAGGGGAGCGAACACCGGGGAGCTGTTTTTT. This codes for CASSPRGANTGELFF.

This clonotype has a count of ten or more. The rearrangement uses TRBV11-2 and TRBJ1-3; the D gene is possibly TRBD1 (5 bases). Germline CDR1 is SGHAT and CDR2 is FQNNGV. Between the trimmed V and J ends, which lost 2 bases and 2 bases, there was a span of 10 bases. The CDR3 runs to 15 residues. CDR3 residues: CASSLQGTTGNTIYF. In nucleotides, the CDR3 is TGTGCCAGCAGCTTACAGGGTACAACTGGAAACACCATATATTTT.

This clonotype has at least ten counts. The chain joins TRBV10-2 to TRBJ2-2; 8 nucleotides match TRBD1. Germline loops: CDR1 WSHSY, CDR2 SAAADI. V lost 0 bases and J lost 4; bases outside the gene matches: 4. The CDR3 spans 16 residues. The CDR3 nucleotides read TGCGCCAGCAGTGAGTCGGGACAGGCTGGCACCGGGGAGCTGTTTTTT. Translation gives CASSESGQAGTGELFF.

Ten or more counts support this clonotype. This rearrangement joins TRBV4-3 to TRBJ2-2; D is perhaps TRBD2 (5 bases). The V end lost 1 base, the J end lost 5 bases, and 11 bases lay between the germline ends. From germline, CDR1 is LGHNA and CDR2 YSLEER. The CDR3 is 15 residues long. In DNA form, the CDR3 reads TGCGCCAGCAGCCAAGTGGCGGGTCAGACCGGGGAGCTGTTTTTT. Protein: CASSQVAGQTGELFF.

V usage is TRBV6-2 or TRBV6-3 and J usage is TRBJ1-5; 8 bases line up with TRBD1. Germline CDR1 and CDR2: MNHEY and SVGEGT. V was clipped by 6 bases and J by 7 bases; unmatched bases: 2. The CDR3 has 12 amino acids. The CDR3 region has the DNA TGTGCCAGCAGCCAGGGGGCACAGCCCCAGCATTTT. Encoded protein: CASSQGAQPQHF.

At least ten counts were recorded for this clonotype. V gene TRBV7-2 combines with J gene TRBJ2-5; tentative D call: TRBD1 (5 bases). The CDR3 covers 13 residues. V lost 7 bases to trimming and J lost 1 base, with 10 bases between them. Per germline, CDR1 SGHTA and CDR2 FQGNSA. CDR3 in amino acids: CASNLRVQETQYF. The CDR3 nucleotides are TGTGCCAGCAACCTCAGGGTCCAAGAGACCCAGTACTTC.

This clonotype was observed at least ten times. This sequence joins TRBV12-3 or TRBV12-4 and TRBJ1-3; 8 nucleotides agree with TRBD1. The CDR3 extends over 15 amino acids. The V segment lost 4 bases and the J segment 2 bases; nucleotides outside the gene matches: 4. CDR3: CASSWTGQAGNTIYF. The CDR3 DNA sequence: TGTGCCAGCAGTTGGACAGGGCAAGCTGGAAACACCATATATTTT.

This clonotype was counted at least ten times. The genes are TRBV11-2 and TRBJ2-1; 7 bases are shared with TRBD1. Germline assignment: CDR1 SGHAT and CDR2 FQNNGV. CDR3 length equals 16 residues. The V segment lost 3 bases and the J segment 10 bases; nucleotides outside the gene matches: 15. The CDR3 DNA reads as TGTGCCAGCAGCTTCGGTAGTGGACAGGCCTTCCTGGAGCAGTTCTTC. Amino acids: CASSFGSGQAFLEQFF.

There are a few counts of this clonotype. This sequence joins TRBV7-9 and TRBJ1-4; unclear D gene. The CDR3 covers 14 residues. Germline V CDR1 and CDR2: SEHNR, FQNEAQ (reference sequence). The V end was cut by 4 bases, the J end by 3 bases, with 9 bases between. CDR3 residues: CASSSRQANEKLFF. CDR3 in DNA: TGTGCCAGCAGCTCGAGACAAGCTAATGAAAAACTGTTTTTT.

This clonotype was detected many times. The chain carries TRBV4-1 and TRBJ2-7; 7 nucleotides align to TRBD1. Germline assignment: CDR1 MGHRA and CDR2 YSYEKL. The CDR3 extends over 16 amino acids. V shed 1 base, J shed 0 bases, and the junction held 6 bases outside the gene matches. In DNA, the CDR3 is TGCGCCAGCAGCCAAGGGTCGGGACAGTCCTCCTACGAGCAGTACTTC. Protein: CASSQGSGQSSYEQYF.

This clonotype was recorded many times. This chain joins TRBV20-1 and TRBJ1-2; D is unclear. CDR3 length: 13 amino acids. Trimming removed 3 bases at V and 0 bases at J, with 8 bases between. Per the germline V gene, CDR1 is DFQATT and CDR2 is SNEGSKA (reference sequence). Here the CDR3 DNA reads TGCAGTGCTAGGGGAGAGACTAACTATGGCTACACCTTC. Translated: CSARGETNYGYTF.

The rearrangement links TRBV7-8 to TRBJ1-1, with 9 bases lining up with TRBD1. V was pared by 5 bases and J by 3 bases, with 10 bases of the junction left unmatched. Looked up from germline, CDR1 is SGHVS and CDR2 is FQNEAQ. This CDR3 comprises 16 residues. Written as DNA, the CDR3 is TGTGCCAGCAGCCCGGGGACAGGGCGGAAGGACACTGAAGCTTTCTTT. Its protein is CASSPGTGRKDTEAFF.

Many counts were recorded for this clonotype. The V gene is TRBV12-3 or TRBV12-4, the J gene TRBJ1-1, with D possibly matching TRBD1 (5 bases). The CDR3 is 11 amino acids. Trimming took 6 bases from V and 10 from J, leaving 12 bases between them. The CDR3: CASSTGRGAFF. The CDR3 DNA sequence: TGTGCCAGCAGCACCGGGAGGGGAGCTTTCTTT.

This clonotype appeared a few times. V and J are TRBV29-1 and TRBJ2-7; 7 bases line up with TRBD1. The CDR3 is 12 residues long. In germline, CDR1 is SQVTM, CDR2 ANQGSEA. Unmatched junction bases numbered 2, after V lost 4 bases and J lost 2 bases. This CDR3 reads CSVGQGAYEQYF. The DNA for the CDR3 is TGCAGCGTTGGCCAGGGGGCCTACGAGCAGTACTTC.

This clonotype was seen at least ten times. This chain uses TRBV20-1 with TRBJ2-7, with D possibly being TRBD1 (6 bases). Trimming left V 2 bases short and J 5 bases short, with 10 bases between. This CDR3 spans 12 amino acids. The germline V gene has CDR1 DFQATT and CDR2 SNEGSKA (reference sequence). The CDR3 loop is CSARQGMNEQYF. The CDR3 bases are TGCAGTGCTAGACAGGGGATGAACGAGCAGTACTTC.

This clonotype was detected ten times or more. V and J are TRBV5-1 and TRBJ2-7; D remains unclear. The CDR3 is made up of 16 amino acids. V shed 0 bases and J shed 0 bases, with 13 bases lying between them. Germline-derived CDR1 and CDR2 are SGHRS and YFSETQ. The CDR3 spells CASSLVGSVSSYEQYF. The CDR3 DNA follows: TGCGCCAGCAGCTTGGTAGGGTCGGTGAGCTCCTACGAGCAGTACTTC.

The sample holds a few counts of this clonotype. The V and J genes are TRBV10-3 and TRBJ2-5, with a tentative D call TRBD1 (6 bases). The ends were cut back, 0 bases at V and 4 bases at J, with 12 bases in the middle. Germline CDR1 ENHRY, CDR2 SYGVKD. CDR3 size: 15 residues. CDR3 sequence (DNA): TGTGCCATCAGTGAGTCTGGCAGGGGCCGAGAGACCCAGTACTTC. As protein: CAISESGRGRETQYF.

This clonotype appeared a few times. The rearrangement uses TRBV5-1 and TRBJ1-5; 8 bases are a match to TRBD1. Trimming removed 4 bases from V and 6 bases from J; junction bases left unmatched: 9. Germline CDR1 reads SGHRS; CDR2 reads YFSETQ. This CDR3 is 15 amino acids long. The CDR3 reads CASSLQGASGQPQHF. In DNA, the CDR3 is TGCGCCAGCAGCCTCCAGGGGGCTAGTGGTCAGCCCCAGCATTTT.

This clonotype was seen many times. This chain connects TRBV5-1 to TRBJ1-6; perhaps TRBD1 as D (5 bases). V gave up 0 bases and J gave up 7 bases, with 8 bases separating them. The CDR3 is 14 residues long. CDR1 is SGHRS and CDR2 is YFSETQ in the germline V gene. CDR3: CASSLATANSPLHF. DNA for the CDR3: TGCGCCAGCAGCTTGGCGACAGCAAATTCACCCCTCCACTTT.

This clonotype was seen at least ten times. The chain links TRBV27 to TRBJ1-6; maybe TRBD1 (5 bases). V lost 6 bases to trimming and J lost 6 bases, with 12 bases between them. The CDR3 sequence is 14 residues long. Germline CDR1 and CDR2: MNHEY and SMNVEV (reference sequence). The CDR3: CASSPRGGNSPLHF. DNA for the CDR3: TGTGCCAGCAGCCCCCGCGGGGGTAATTCACCCCTCCACTTT.

The V call is TRBV4-1, the J call TRBJ2-7, with TRBD2 identical over 12 bases. CDR1 is MGHRA and CDR2 is YSYEKL in the germline V gene. The V segment lost 3 bases and the J segment 6 bases; nucleotides outside the gene matches: 9. CDR3 length: 16 amino acids. CDR3 region: CASSHPLLAGGAEQYF. The CDR3 bases are TGCGCCAGCAGCCACCCTCTACTAGCGGGAGGCGCCGAGCAGTACTTC.

Details on this clonotype: A read error may be the cause here, since a much bigger clone is one base away. The chain couples TRBV7-8 to TRBJ2-1; TRBD2 matches at 8 bases. Germline V lookup: CDR1 SGHVS, CDR2 FQNEAQ. J gave up 4 bases and V 6 bases, and 8 bases lay outside the gene matches. CDR3 size: 15 residues. The CDR3: CASRPGQRGYNEQFF. As DNA, the CDR3 is TGTGCCAGCAGACCAGGCCAGCGGGGGTACAATGAGCAGTTCTTC.